The sequence of this T cell receptor (beta chain) was determined in a study of beta chain features in type 1 diabetes. Study results and caveats: Reduced insertions and increased deletions marked VDJ junctions in type 1 diabetes patients. TCRB repertoires of naive, central memory and Treg cells appeared more similar among patients than among healthy donors.

CD45RO/CCR7/CD25/CD127/CD95/CD27 separated CD4+ naive, central memory, regulatory and stem cell-like memory cells by sorting. This CDR3 contains 13 residues. J gave up 6 bases and V 5 bases, and 4 bases lay outside the gene matches. The germline V gene has CDR1 SEHNR and CDR2 FQNEAQ (reference sequence). Expressed TCRB transcripts were sequenced because the isolated RNA had all been reverse transcribed beforehand. Around 3.57 million reads was the average for naive, central memory and regulatory T cell samples. Assay: immunoSEQ multiplex PCR; the TCRdb copy retains only in-frame clones and omits some. The data hold 250,000 to 350,000 clones, with about 11% observed a single time. Worth noting for this clone: Its antigen is unidentified.

The specimen was naive CD4+ T cells from blood. This sequence joins TRBV7-9 and TRBJ2-1, with 7 bases aligning to TRBD1. The TCR comes from a woman aged 25 to 45 in good health. The CDR3 is CASSLTGANEQFF. DNA for the CDR3: TGTGCCAGCAGCCTTACAGGGGCCAATGAGCAGTTCTTC. Drawing the rest from reference TRBV7-9 and TRBJ2-1, the complete variable domain is DTGVSQNPRHKITKRGQNVTFRCDPISEHNRLYWYRQTLGQGPEFLTYFQNEAQLEKSRLLSDRFSAERPKGSFSTLEIQRTEQGDSAMYLCASSLTGANEQFFGPGTRLTVL.